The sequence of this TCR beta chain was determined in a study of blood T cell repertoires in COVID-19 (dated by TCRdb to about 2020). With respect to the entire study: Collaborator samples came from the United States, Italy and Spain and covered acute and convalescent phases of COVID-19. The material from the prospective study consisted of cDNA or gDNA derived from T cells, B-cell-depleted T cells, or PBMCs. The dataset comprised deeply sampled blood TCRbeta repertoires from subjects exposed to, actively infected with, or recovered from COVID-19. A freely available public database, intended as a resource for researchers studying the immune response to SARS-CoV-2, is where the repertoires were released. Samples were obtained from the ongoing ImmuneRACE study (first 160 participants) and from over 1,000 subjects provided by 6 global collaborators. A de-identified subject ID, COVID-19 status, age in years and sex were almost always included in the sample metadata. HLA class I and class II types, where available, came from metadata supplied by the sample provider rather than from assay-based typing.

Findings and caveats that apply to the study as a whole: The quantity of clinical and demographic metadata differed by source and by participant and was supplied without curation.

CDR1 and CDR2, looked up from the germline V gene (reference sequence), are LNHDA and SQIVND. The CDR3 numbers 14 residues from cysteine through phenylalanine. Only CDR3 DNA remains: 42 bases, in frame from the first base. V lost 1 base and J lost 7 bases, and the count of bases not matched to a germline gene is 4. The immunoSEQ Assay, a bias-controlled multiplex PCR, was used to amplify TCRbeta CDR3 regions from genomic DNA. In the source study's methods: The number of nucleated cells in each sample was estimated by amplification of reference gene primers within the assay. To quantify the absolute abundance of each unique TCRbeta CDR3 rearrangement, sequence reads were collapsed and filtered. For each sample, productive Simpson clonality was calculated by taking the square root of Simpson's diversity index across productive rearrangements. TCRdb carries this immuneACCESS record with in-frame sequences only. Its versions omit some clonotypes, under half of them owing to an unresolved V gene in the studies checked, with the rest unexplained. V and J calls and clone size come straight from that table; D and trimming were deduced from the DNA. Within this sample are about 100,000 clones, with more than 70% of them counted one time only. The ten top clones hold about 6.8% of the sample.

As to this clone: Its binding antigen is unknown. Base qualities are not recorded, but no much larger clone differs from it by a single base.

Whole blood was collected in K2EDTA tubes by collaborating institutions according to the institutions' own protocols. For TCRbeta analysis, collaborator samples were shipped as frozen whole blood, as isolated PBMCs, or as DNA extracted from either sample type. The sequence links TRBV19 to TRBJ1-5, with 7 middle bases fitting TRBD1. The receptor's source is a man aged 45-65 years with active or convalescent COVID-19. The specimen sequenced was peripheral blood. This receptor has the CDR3 CASSIAGGGQPQHF. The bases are TGTGCCAGTAGTATAGCAGGGGGAGGCCAGCCCCAGCATTTT. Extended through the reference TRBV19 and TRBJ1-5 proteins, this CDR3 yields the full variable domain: DGGITQSPKYLFRKEGQNVTLSCEQNLNHDAMYWYRQDPGQGLRLIYYSQIVNDFQKGDIAEGYSVSREKKESFPLTVTSAQKNPTAFYLCASSIAGGGQPQHFGDGTRLSIL.